One TCR beta chain is described in this entry. Its antigen remains unknown. The sample is drawn from a study of blood T cells in healthy people across ages. Germline-derived CDR1 and CDR2 are DFQATT and SNEGSKA (reference sequence). This CDR3 comprises 14 residues. Trimming took off 3 bases at V and 2 bases at J, with 12 bases between the two ends. Primed by a sample-barcoded 5' primer and a J-beta primer mix, a second PCR proceeded for 7 to 11 cycles. From each sample, at least 2.5 million paired-end reads containing CDR3 were obtained. TCRdb reprocessed the 5' RACE reads with MiXCR, giving one entry per CDR3 protein. This table holds approximately 1,000,000 distinct CDR3 sequences, roughly 45% found once. Broader study findings: Diversity estimates drawn from one million T cells were deemed underestimates. Unknown donor CMV status possibly confounded expanded clonotype changes.

Sequencing was performed on blood. The TCR comes from a woman aged 55-70 years in good health. V gene TRBV20-1 combines with J gene TRBJ2-3, with TRBD2 as a possible D gene (7 bases). The CDR3 loop is CSASVGGPTDTQYF. CDR3 sequence (DNA): TGCAGTGCTAGCGTCGGGGGGCCCACAGATACGCAGTATTTT.